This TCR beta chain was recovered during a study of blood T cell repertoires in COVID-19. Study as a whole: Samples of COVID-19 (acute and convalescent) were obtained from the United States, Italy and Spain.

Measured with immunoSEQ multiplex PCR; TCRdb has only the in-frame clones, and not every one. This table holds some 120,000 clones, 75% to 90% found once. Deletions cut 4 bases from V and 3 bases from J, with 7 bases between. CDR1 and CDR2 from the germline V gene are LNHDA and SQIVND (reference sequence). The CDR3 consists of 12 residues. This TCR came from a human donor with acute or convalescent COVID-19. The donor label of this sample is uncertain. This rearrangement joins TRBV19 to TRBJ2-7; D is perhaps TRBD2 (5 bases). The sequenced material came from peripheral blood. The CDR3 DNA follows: TGTGCCAGTAGTAAAGGGAGCTACGAGCAGTACTTC. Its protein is CASSKGSYEQYF.